Each of the 31 T cell receptor beta chains below was sequenced from the same sample in a study of T cells in Graves' hyperthyroidism and ophthalmopathy. From RNA transcripts, TCR beta CDR3 regions were amplified. First-round RT-PCR targeting the TCR CDR3 was performed with the HTBI primer set. Via MiXCR, TCRdb re-called the multiplex PCR reads, giving one row per CDR3 protein. The profile covers roughly 300,000 distinct CDR3 sequences, with approximately 22% appearing a single time and over 45% taken by the ten largest. Specimen: blood. These receptor sequences come from a woman in her forties or fifties with Graves' hyperthyroidism.

This clonotype was recorded many times. This chain uses TRBV20-1 with TRBJ2-5, with D hard to call. The germline V gene has CDR1 DFQATT and CDR2 SNEGSKA (reference sequence). The CDR3 is 14 amino acids. V was shortened by 5 bases and J by 3 bases, with 16 bases between the two germline ends. CDR3 in amino acids: CSALIARLEETQYF. Written as DNA, the CDR3 is TGCAGTGCTCTCATAGCCAGATTAGAAGAGACCCAGTACTTC.

The table lists this clonotype with many counts. This chain joins TRBV7-9 and TRBJ2-3; the match to TRBD1 covers 8 bases. The CDR3 runs to 14 residues. J was trimmed by 5 bases and V by 5 bases; bases with no gene match: 6. Germline CDR1 is SEHNR and CDR2 is FQNEAQ (reference sequence). The CDR3: CASSKDRVGDTQYF. In DNA form, the CDR3 reads TGTGCCAGCAGCAAGGACAGGGTGGGAGATACGCAGTATTTT.

The rearrangement links TRBV6-1 to TRBJ2-3; D uncertain. This CDR3 comprises 15 residues. Germline CDR1 is MNHNS and CDR2 is SASEGT. Trimming removed 1 base at V and 0 bases at J, with 8 bases between. In DNA form, the CDR3 reads TGTGCCAGCAGTGAAGGGAGTCGGAGCACAGATACGCAGTATTTT. As protein: CASSEGSRSTDTQYF.

This clonotype appeared a few times. The rearrangement uses TRBV19 and TRBJ1-4; 7 nucleotides line up with TRBD1. CDR3 length: 11 residues. The V and J ends lost 8 bases and 11 bases, in that order; junction bases with no gene match: 5. Germline CDR1 is LNHDA and CDR2 is SQIVND (reference sequence). This CDR3 reads CASQDREKLFF. The CDR3 coding sequence is TGTGCCAGTCAAGACAGGGAGAAACTGTTTTTT.

This clonotype was detected only a few times. The chain couples TRBV9 to TRBJ1-2; D gene unclear. V lost 2 bases and J lost 2, with 25 bases in between. The germline V gene has CDR1 SGDLS and CDR2 YYNGEE. This CDR3 is built from 19 residues. This CDR3 reads CASSVPTYMTPQSNYGYTF. As DNA, the CDR3 is TGTGCCAGCAGCGTTCCGACCTATATGACTCCACAATCAAACTATGGCTACACCTTC.

In its sample, this clonotype was seen many times. The rearrangement joins TRBV9 to TRBJ2-1, with D unclear. CDR1 and CDR2 from the germline V gene are SGDLS and YYNGEE. This CDR3 spans 14 amino acids. The V end was cut by 2 bases, the J end by 1 base, with 7 bases between. The CDR3 nucleotides are TGTGCCAGCAGCGTGGTGGAGTCCTACAATGAGCAGTTCTTC. Translating gives CASSVVESYNEQFF.

This clonotype appeared many times. This sequence joins TRBV5-1 and TRBJ2-7; tentative D call: TRBD1 (6 bases). Trimming left V 2 bases short and J 2 bases short, with 14 bases between. Germline CDR1 is SGHRS and CDR2 is YFSETQ. The CDR3 contains 15 residues. CDR3 residues: CASSFSGQSPYEQYF. CDR3 sequence (DNA): TGCGCCAGCAGCTTCTCCGGACAGAGTCCCTACGAGCAGTACTTC.

Ten or more counts support this clonotype. The gene calls are TRBV5-1 and TRBJ2-6, with a weak D call TRBD2 (6 bases). CDR1 SGHRS and CDR2 YFSETQ come from the germline V gene. The length of the CDR3 is 17 residues. The V end lost 3 bases, the J end lost 2 bases, and 15 bases lay between the germline ends. CDR3 DNA sequence: TGCGCCAGCAGCTCCAAACGTGGGGGGACTGGGGCCAACGTCCTGACTTTC. Translated, it gives CASSSKRGGTGANVLTF.

The CDR3 loop is CASSLGSGGSPNQPQHF. CDR3 nucleotides: TGTGCCAGCAGCTTAGGGTCGGGGGGATCCCCCAATCAGCCCCAGCATTTT. V is TRBV7-6 and J is TRBJ1-5, with D possibly TRBD1 on 5 matching bases. The germline V gene encodes CDR1 SGHVS and CDR2 FNYEAQ. The CDR3 totals 17 residues. V was pared by 1 base and J by 3 bases, with 16 bases between.

The chain links TRBV27 to TRBJ1-4; 8 bases agree with TRBD1. Germline assignment: CDR1 MNHEY and CDR2 SMNVEV (reference sequence). The CDR3 loop spans 15 amino acids. After removal of 5 bases from V and 3 bases from J, the junction contained 5 bases not matched to a gene. The CDR3 DNA sequence: TGTGCCAGCAGTGGGGTGGGACAGGCTAATGAAAAACTGTTTTTT. Translating it yields CASSGVGQANEKLFF.

This clonotype was seen many times. V and J are TRBV28 and TRBJ1-5, with 7 nucleotides matching TRBD1. CDR1 is MDHEN, CDR2 SYDVKM, per germline. Germline trimming cut 7 bases from V and 6 bases from J; bases unmatched to any gene: 9. There are 14 residues in the CDR3. In nucleotides, the CDR3 is TGTGCCAGCACCGAGCAGGGGGTGGGTCAGCCCCAGCATTTT. It is translated as CASTEQGVGQPQHF.

This sequence joins TRBV20-1 and TRBJ2-7, with 10 bases matching TRBD1. Germline trimming cut 3 bases from V and 5 bases from J; bases unmatched to any gene: 7. The length of the CDR3 is 14 residues. Germline V CDR1 and CDR2: DFQATT, SNEGSKA (reference sequence). The CDR3 spells CSARTGQGTNEQYF. CDR3 sequence (DNA): TGCAGTGCTAGGACGGGACAGGGGACAAACGAGCAGTACTTC.

This clonotype occurred a few times. The chain carries TRBV12-3 or TRBV12-4 and TRBJ2-2, with D unclear. V was clipped by 3 bases and J by 2 bases, with 7 bases between them. The CDR3 has 14 amino acids. Written as DNA, the CDR3 is TGTGCCAGCAGTTTTAGACCCAACACCGGGGAGCTGTTTTTT. Its translation is CASSFRPNTGELFF.

The chain joins TRBV3-1 to TRBJ1-3; D not certain. The CDR3 has 13 amino acids. V was cut by 4 bases and J by 2 bases, with 6 bases left in between. Germline CDR1 reads LGHDT; CDR2 reads YNNKEL (reference sequence). CDR3 amino acids: CASSLLAGNTIYF. The CDR3, as DNA: TGTGCCAGCAGCCTTTTGGCTGGAAACACCATATATTTT. The full variable domain, rest sourced from reference TRBV3-1 and TRBJ1-3, is DTAVSQTPKYLVTQMGNDKSIKCEQNLGHDTMYWYKQDSKKFLKIMFSYNNKELIINETVPNRFSPKSPDKAHLNLHINSLELGDSAVYFCASSLLAGNTIYFGEGSWLTVV.

The rearrangement uses TRBV29-1 and TRBJ2-7; 10 bases fit TRBD1. Germline CDR1 and CDR2: SQVTM and ANQGSEA. Trimming at V came to 6 bases and at J to 5 bases, leaving 10 bases not matched to a gene. This CDR3 is built from 14 residues. CDR3 protein: CSVAVTGGRHEQYF. The CDR3 bases are TGCAGCGTAGCGGTGACAGGGGGCCGCCACGAGCAGTACTTC.

This clonotype was seen many times. The chain is built from TRBV7-9 and TRBJ2-3; TRBD2 matches 12 bases. The V gene end was trimmed by 6 bases and the J gene end by 2 bases; junction bases not matched to a gene: 12. In germline, CDR1 is SEHNR, CDR2 FQNEAQ (reference sequence). The CDR3 spans 18 residues. CDR3 DNA sequence: TGTGCCAGCAGTGGAAGGCTACTAGCGGGAGGATACACAGATACGCAGTATTTT. Its translation is CASSGRLLAGGYTDTQYF.

J is TRBJ2-1 and V is TRBV3-1; 10 bases fit TRBD2. This CDR3 has 18 amino acids. Unmatched junction bases numbered 8, after V lost 0 bases and J lost 3 bases. The germline CDR1 and CDR2 sequences are LGHDT and YNNKEL (reference sequence). The CDR3 is CASSQDISGGPSYNEQFF. CDR3 DNA sequence: TGTGCCAGCAGCCAAGATATTAGCGGGGGGCCTAGCTACAATGAGCAGTTCTTC.

This clonotype was found many times. This rearrangement joins TRBV6-1 to TRBJ1-2; 7 positions agree with TRBD1. The germline V gene has CDR1 MNHNS and CDR2 SASEGT. Losses at the gene ends were 6 bases for V and 1 base for J; bases not matched to a gene: 8. The CDR3 sequence is 15 residues long. In nucleotides, the CDR3 is TGTGCCAGCAGGCCGGACAGGATCTTTAACTATGGCTACACCTTC. It translates to CASRPDRIFNYGYTF.

In its sample, this clonotype was seen many times. V gene TRBV7-9 combines with J gene TRBJ2-7; the D gene is possibly TRBD2 (6 bases). Germline loops: CDR1 SEHNR, CDR2 FQNEAQ (reference sequence). CDR3 length: 13 amino acids. Trimming stripped 1 base from V and 6 bases from J, with 10 bases between. CDR3 in DNA: TGTGCCAGCAGCTTAGTCGCGGGGAGCGAGCAGTACTTC. This codes for CASSLVAGSEQYF.

As concerns this clonotype: This may come from a read error, since a much larger clone is one base off. The chain combines TRBV29-1 with TRBJ2-2; D might be TRBD2 (6 bases). CDR1 is SQVTM and CDR2 is ANQGSEA in the germline V gene. The CDR3 runs 14 residues. The CDR3 region is CSVPGARGTGELLF. For the CDR3, the DNA is TGCAGCGTTCCCGGGGCGCGGGGCACCGGGGAGCTGCTTTTT.

This clonotype was counted only a few times. This chain joins TRBV19 and TRBJ1-2; a weak D match, TRBD1 (5 bases). CDR1 is LNHDA, CDR2 SQIVND, per germline (reference sequence). CDR3 length equals 12 residues. V was pared by 5 bases and J by 14 bases, with 18 bases between. This chain's CDR3 is CASSPGPGSETF. The CDR3 DNA sequence: TGTGCCAGTAGTCCCGGTCCAGGGAGTGAAACCTTC.

The chain carries TRBV12-5 and TRBJ2-3, with a possible D match to TRBD2 (5 bases). The germline V gene encodes CDR1 LGHNT and CDR2 FRNRAP. The CDR3 is 12 residues long. The germline V and J ends were trimmed by 5 bases and 8 bases, with 11 bases remaining between them. The CDR3 is CASGDGIFTQYF. CDR3 in DNA: TGTGCTAGTGGTGACGGGATCTTTACGCAGTATTTT. The whole variable domain, remainder taken from reference TRBV12-5 and TRBJ2-3, is DARVTQTPRHKVTEMGQEVTMRCQPILGHNTVFWYRQTMMQGLELLAYFRNRAPLDDSGMPKDRFSAEMPDATLATLKIQPSEPRDSAVYFCASGDGIFTQYFGPGTRLTVL.

This chain connects TRBV5-1 to TRBJ2-7, with TRBD1 matching over 8 bases. The CDR3 is made up of 15 amino acids. CDR1 and CDR2 (germline): SGHRS, YFSETQ. The J segment lost 6 bases and the V segment lost 4 bases, leaving 12 bases of the junction unmatched. Here the CDR3 reads CASSQRTGSSLEQYF. The CDR3 DNA reads TGCGCCAGCAGCCAACGGACAGGGTCCAGCCTCGAGCAGTACTTC.

This clonotype was counted ten times or more. In DNA, the CDR3 is TGTGCCAGCAGTTCTAGCGGGAGATACGAGCAGTACTTC. Translated, it gives CASSSSGRYEQYF. The chain recombines TRBV12-3 or TRBV12-4 with TRBJ2-7, with 10 bases lining up with TRBD2. CDR3 length equals 13 residues. The junction had 1 base not matched to a gene; V was cut back by 4 bases and J by 4 bases.

This clonotype was detected only a few times. CDR3 coding DNA: TGTGCTAGTGGCTCTGGAGGCGGGGAGCTGTTTTTT. Translated, it gives CASGSGGGELFF. The chain uses TRBV12-5 and TRBJ2-2, with D perhaps TRBD2 (5 bases). This CDR3 spans 12 amino acids. V lost 6 bases and J lost 7, with 9 bases in between. Germline V CDR1 and CDR2: LGHNT, FRNRAP.

This clonotype appeared many times. The gene calls are TRBV6-1 and TRBJ2-5; 8 positions match TRBD2. Germline CDR1 and CDR2: MNHNS and SASEGT. The CDR3 is 15 residues long. V shed 2 bases, J shed 3 bases, and the junction held 5 bases outside the gene matches. CDR3 bases: TGTGCCAGCAGTGAAATTGGAGCGGGGGAAGAGACCCAGTACTTC. Translation: CASSEIGAGEETQYF.

This clonotype was recorded at least ten times. The chain joins TRBV3-1 to TRBJ2-1, with 9 bases aligning to TRBD1. CDR1 and CDR2 from the germline V gene are LGHDT and YNNKEL (reference sequence). Losses at the gene ends were 1 base for V and 5 bases for J; bases not matched to a gene: 6. The CDR3 is made up of 16 amino acids. CDR3 DNA: TGTGCCAGCAGCCAAGTTGCCGGGACAGGGAACAATGAGCAGTTCTTC. It specifies CASSQVAGTGNNEQFF.

In its sample, this clonotype was seen many times. The rearrangement joins TRBV18 to TRBJ2-3; D possibly uses TRBD1 or TRBD2 (5 bases each). This CDR3 comprises 14 residues. Germline V gene sequence: CDR1 KGHSH, CDR2 LQKENI. The V end was cut by 3 bases, the J end by 0 bases, with 7 bases between. The CDR3 DNA reads as TGTGCCAGCTCACCCGGGGCTAGCACAGATACGCAGTATTTT. This gives the protein CASSPGASTDTQYF. The full variable domain, in which reference TRBV18 and TRBJ2-3 provide the parts outside the CDR3, is NAGVMQNPRHLVRRRGQEARLRCSPMKGHSHVYWYRQLPEEGLKFMVYLQKENIIDESGMPKERFSAEFPKEGPSILRIQQVVRGDSAAYFCASSPGASTDTQYFGPGTRLTVL.

This clonotype has a count of ten or more. The V and J genes are TRBV5-5 and TRBJ1-2; D call uncertain. The V end lost 2 bases, the J end lost 2 bases, and 7 bases lay between the germline ends. This CDR3 spans 13 amino acids. The V gene's germline CDR1 is SGHKS and CDR2 YYEKEE (reference sequence). The CDR3, as DNA: TGTGCCAGCAGCTTCAAGGCCAACTATGGCTACACCTTC. As protein: CASSFKANYGYTF.

The genes are TRBV6-2 or TRBV6-3 and TRBJ2-7; 8 nucleotides agree with TRBD2. Trimming at V came to 6 bases and at J to 5 bases, leaving 9 bases not matched to a gene. The germline gives CDR1 MNHEY, CDR2 SVGEGT. The CDR3 consists of 14 residues. Here the CDR3 DNA reads TGTGCCAGCAGCTATAGCGGGATGGGGAACGAGCAGTACTTC. This translates into CASSYSGMGNEQYF.

This clonotype occurred many times. The chain carries TRBV28 and TRBJ2-7; weak D call: TRBD2 (6 bases). V was clipped by 4 bases and J by 4 bases, with 17 bases between them. This CDR3 comprises 15 residues. CDR1 is MDHEN, CDR2 SYDVKM, per germline. CDR3 sequence reads: CASSSQTRGSYEQYF. DNA of the CDR3: TGTGCCAGCAGTTCCCAAACACGGGGGAGTTACGAGCAGTACTTC.